This record looks at one T cell receptor beta chain sequence and its context. The antigen is unknown. The CDR3 runs 16 residues. Trimming removed 5 bases from V and 4 bases from J; junction bases left unmatched: 6. Germline CDR1 and CDR2: SGHDN and FVKESK. The data originate from a study of identical twins. Study findings and constraints: Out-of-frame beta chain sequences displayed weaker excess sharing between twins.

Template switching created a universal primer site, and the cDNA included unique molecular identifiers. MiXCR, run by TCRdb on the 5' RACE reads, gives a single entry per CDR3 protein. Here the sample spans 450,000 to 600,000 distinct CDR3 sequences, 20% to 25% being singletons. A further study also used this sample, focusing on yellow fever vaccine responses in identical twins.

The specimen sequenced was CD4+ T cells sorted from blood. This rearrangement joins TRBV14 to TRBJ2-1; 12 nucleotides match TRBD2. The clonotype was recovered from a woman under 30 in good health. The CDR3 DNA sequence: TGTGCCAGCAGCGTACTAGCGGGGGGCAATTACAATGAGCAGTTCTTC. Protein sequence: CASSVLAGGNYNEQFF.